The rows below give T cell receptor beta chains drawn from one sample of a study of shared clonotypes between healthy human individuals. Repertoires were generated with immunoSEQ multiplex PCR, while TCRdb's copy carries only in-frame clones and drops some. The sample lists millions of clones, around 94% occurring once. Specimen: naive CD4+ T cells sorted from blood. The receptors stem from a man in his late teens or twenties in good health. Both conserved end residues are part of each CDR3. D genes are given only for firm matches. Clone size, where shown, is once, few, many, or a class for clones that have expanded.

d_gene | j_gene | abundance | v_gene | CDR3nt | CDR3aa
. | TRBJ2-7 | . | TRBV7-2 | TGTGCCAGCAGCTTAGTCCTCTCCGCCGGCGAGCAGTACTTC | CASSLVLSAGEQYF
. | TRBJ2-7 | once | TRBV4-1 | TGCGCCAGCAGCCAGGGGCCTAGCCCTCGCTACGAGCAGTACTTC | CASSQGPSPRYEQYF
. | TRBJ1-5 | . | TRBV6-1 | TGTGCCAGCAGTGACGGATCAACGCGGAATCAGCCCCAGCATTTT | CASSDGSTRNQPQHF
TRBD2 | TRBJ2-7 | . | TRBV7-3 | TGTGCCAGCAGCCCCGGGAGGGCTAGTCACGAGCAGTACTTC | CASSPGRASHEQYF
. | TRBJ2-3 | . | TRBV5-1 | TGCGCCAGCAGCCACTTGGGGGGAGCTAGCACAGATACGCAGTATTTT | CASSHLGGASTDTQYF
. | TRBJ1-5 | . | TRBV19 | TGTGCCAGTAACTCGGGATATCAGCCCCAGCATTTT | CASNSGYQPQHF
. | TRBJ1-2 | . | TRBV5-1 | TGCGCCAGCAGCGATGGTTCTAACTATGGCTACACCTTC | CASSDGSNYGYTF
. | TRBJ2-2 | once | TRBV6-1 | TGTGCCAGCAGTGTTCTGGGTGCGGCCACCGGGGAGCTGTTTTTT | CASSVLGAATGELFF
. | TRBJ2-3 | . | TRBV5-4 | TGTGCCAGCAGCGGGGCCGGTTCCACAGATACGCAGTATTTT | CASSGAGSTDTQYF
TRBD1 | TRBJ2-7 | . | TRBV11-1 | TGTGCCAGCAGCTTAGACAGGGGCTACGAGCAGTACTTC | CASSLDRGYEQYF
. | TRBJ1-5 | . | TRBV19 | TGTGCCAGTAGTACCACCCAGGGTAGCAATCAGCCCCAGCATTTT | CASSTTQGSNQPQHF
. | TRBJ2-7 | once | TRBV11-2 | TGTGCCAGCAGAGAGCCGGGAGCCGGCTACGAGCAGTACTTC | CASREPGAGYEQYF
. | TRBJ1-1 | . | TRBV19 | TGTGCCAGTAGTTTCCCCCTGGGACACTTGAACACTGAAGCTTTCTTT | CASSFPLGHLNTEAFF
. | TRBJ1-5 | few | TRBV19 | TGTGCCAGTAGTATAGGAGGGACGGGGAATCAGCCCCAGCATTTT | CASSIGGTGNQPQHF
TRBD2 | TRBJ2-2 | . | TRBV5-4 | TGTGCCAGCAGCTTGGCCGCGGGGGACACCGGGGAGCTGTTTTTT | CASSLAAGDTGELFF
. | TRBJ2-7 | . | TRBV7-9 | TGTGCCAGCAGACGGGACACGACCTACGAGCAGTACTTC | CASRRDTTYEQYF
TRBD1 | TRBJ2-6 | . | TRBV10-3 | TGTGCCATCAGTGAGTTACCCCCCGGGACAGATCCCTCTGGGGCCAACGTCCTGACTTTC | CAISELPPGTDPSGANVLTF
. | TRBJ2-7 | . | TRBV11-2 | TGTGCCAGCAGCCTGGGGGGTACGGGCGAGCAGTACTTC | CASSLGGTGEQYF
. | TRBJ2-3 | once | TRBV5-4 | TGTGCCAGCAGCTTAGGAGGGACAGATACGCAGTATTTT | CASSLGGTDTQYF
. | TRBJ1-6 | . | TRBV9 | TGTGCCAGCAGCGTATTGGAGATTCTCGTAAGGTACGGTTCACCCCTCCACTTT | CASSVLEILVRYGSPLHF
. | TRBJ2-3 | . | TRBV5-1 | TGCGCCAGCAGCCCGGACCTGGCTAGCGGCACAGATACGCAGTATTTT | CASSPDLASGTDTQYF
. | TRBJ1-5 | few | TRBV30 | TGTGCCTGGAGTGCCGGAGGGAGCAATCAGCCCCAGCATTTT | CAWSAGGSNQPQHF
TRBD2 | TRBJ2-5 | . | TRBV29-1 | TGCAGCGTTGGGGGGGGGACCCAGTACTTC | CSVGGGTQYF
. | TRBJ2-1 | . | TRBV7-3 | TGTGCCAGCAGCCCTGACGTCATCAATGAGCAGTTCTTC | CASSPDVINEQFF
TRBD1 | TRBJ2-5 | . | TRBV19 | TGTGCCAGTAGTTTACAGGGGAAGGGCGAGACCCAGTACTTC | CASSLQGKGETQYF
. | TRBJ2-3 | . | TRBV18 | TGTGCCAGCTCACCACCGGAGGGAGAGGGGTGGGCAGATACGCAGTATTTT | CASSPPEGEGWADTQYF
. | TRBJ2-3 | . | TRBV5-4 | TGTGCCAGCAGCTTTGGCGGGGTGATCACAGATACGCAGTATTTT | CASSFGGVITDTQYF
. | TRBJ2-7 | . | TRBV6-1 | TGTGCCAGCAGTGAATTCAGCGCCGCGGCAGAGCAGTACTTC | CASSEFSAAAEQYF
. | TRBJ2-7 | . | TRBV11-2 | TGTGCCAGCAGCTTTTCTGCGTCAGGGGCCTCTACCTACGAGCAGTACTTC | CASSFSASGASTYEQYF
TRBD1 | TRBJ1-1 | . | TRBV6-5 | TGTGCCAGCAGTTTCGGACAGGGGAAGTTTGCTGAAGCTTTCTTT | CASSFGQGKFAEAFF
. | TRBJ1-4 | . | TRBV7-8 | TGTGCCAGCAGCCGGGGGACGGGAAATGAAAAACTGTTTTTT | CASSRGTGNEKLFF
TRBD1 | TRBJ1-2 | . | TRBV19 | TGTGCCAGTAGTCCCCCCACCGGGACAGGGGCTGGCTACACCTTC | CASSPPTGTGAGYTF
. | TRBJ2-1 | . | TRBV11-2 | TGTGCCAGCAGCTTAGTCCCCGGTCCAATAATCAGTGAGCAGTTCTTC | CASSLVPGPIISEQFF
. | TRBJ1-1 | . | TRBV21-1 | TGTGCCAGCAGCAAACGGGGCCGGGGGGAGGAGAAAGCTTTCTTT | CASSKRGRGEEKAFF
. | TRBJ1-6 | . | TRBV11-3 | TGTGCCAGCAGCCAGTTGACCGGTTCACCCCTCCACTTT | CASSQLTGSPLHF
. | TRBJ2-1 | once | TRBV2 | TGTGCCAGCAGCGAAAATCGGGGTTTGGATGAGCAGTTCTTC | CASSENRGLDEQFF
. | TRBJ2-7 | . | TRBV28 | TGTGCCAGCAGTCTTTTGGACACTCCCTCCTACGAGCAGTACTTC | CASSLLDTPSYEQYF
. | TRBJ1-1 | . | TRBV5-1 | TGCGCCAGCAGCTTGGGCAGAGCTAACACTGAAGCTTTCTTT | CASSLGRANTEAFF
. | TRBJ1-1 | . | TRBV5-1 | TGCGCCAGCAGCTTGACGGGGGAGGGATGGACTGAAGCTTTCTTT | CASSLTGEGWTEAFF
. | TRBJ1-1 | . | TRBV6-1 | TGTGCCAGCAGTGAAACTTCGGCCCGCACTGAAGCTTTCTTT | CASSETSARTEAFF
TRBD1 | TRBJ2-7 | . | TRBV15 | TGTGCCACCAGTCCCGACAGGGGGCCCTACGAGCAGTACTTC | CATSPDRGPYEQYF
. | TRBJ1-5 | . | TRBV7-9 | TGTGCCAGCAGCCCGGACGGGGGAGGCAATCAGCCCCAGCATTTT | CASSPDGGGNQPQHF